In its sample, the clone carrying this T cell receptor (beta chain) was seen a few times. The data stem from a study of identical twins. TCRdb re-called the 5' RACE reads through MiXCR, storing one row per CDR3 protein. This table has about 470,000 distinct CDR3 sequences, 20% to 30% appearing once. With V trimmed by 3 bases and J by 4 bases, 0 bases remained unmatched. This CDR3 has 13 amino acids. In germline, CDR1 is SGHNT, CDR2 YYREEE (reference sequence). The same specimen was also included in a second study, on T cells expressing NK-cell markers. That report notes: Repertoire data for TCR beta were derived from sorted T cells (CD3+CD56+NKG2C+, CD3+CD56+NKG2C- and CD3+CD56-NKG2C+). Sequencing covered eight donors, seven HCMV-seropositive and one seronegative.

Sequences were obtained from CD4+ T cells sorted from blood. The chain recombines TRBV5-4 with TRBJ2-2, with 7 bases that match TRBD2. This sequence was found in a woman between 18 and 29 years old in good health. CDR3 sequence (DNA): TGTGCCAGCAGCTGGGGGGGCACCGGGGAGCTGTTTTTT. Its protein is CASSWGGTGELFF.